The 20 T cell receptor beta chains reported below all come from one sample, sequenced in a study of blood T cells in healthy people across ages. PCR was performed a second time for roughly 7 to 11 cycles using a sample-barcoded 5' primer and a J-beta primer mix. Using its own MiXCR run on the 5' RACE reads, TCRdb lists one record per CDR3 protein. Counted here are more than 650,000 distinct CDR3 sequences, 53% occurring once; the ten biggest clones make up around 41%. The material sequenced was blood. The receptors come from a man older than 75 in good health.

The chain recombines TRBV27 with TRBJ2-1; 11 bases map to TRBD2. This CDR3 has 15 residues. Trimming cost V 2 bases and J 10 bases; bases outside gene matches: 7. Germline values: CDR1 MNHEY, CDR2 SMNVEV (reference sequence). CDR3 nucleotides: TGTGCCAGCAGTTTAGGGACTAGCGGTCTCTGGGAGCAGTTCTTC. Its protein product is CASSLGTSGLWEQFF.

V gene TRBV27 combines with J gene TRBJ1-2; 8 bases are shared with TRBD1. The CDR3 is 16 residues long. Looked up from germline, CDR1 is MNHEY and CDR2 is SMNVEV (reference sequence). V shed 5 bases and J 2 bases; nucleotides not matched to a gene: 10. The CDR3 reads CASSAWTGFENYGYTF. CDR3 in DNA: TGTGCCAGCAGTGCCTGGACAGGGTTTGAGAACTATGGCTACACCTTC.

The chain couples TRBV29-1 to TRBJ2-1, with D maybe TRBD2 (6 bases). Germline V lookup: CDR1 SQVTM, CDR2 ANQGSEA. This CDR3 contains 13 residues. V lost 3 bases and J 9 bases, leaving 15 bases between the germline ends. CDR3 region: CSVEPSERSEQFF. The CDR3 bases are TGCAGCGTTGAGCCTAGCGAGAGATCTGAGCAGTTCTTC.

As for this clonotype: Compared with germline, one end of the junction differs, possibly owing to a read error. V usage is TRBV5-6 and J usage is TRBJ2-4; D not certain. CDR1 SGHDT and CDR2 YYEEEE come from the germline V gene. There are 14 residues in the CDR3. For the CDR3, the DNA is TGTGCCGGCAGCAAAAGGATAGCCAAAAACATTCAGTACTTC. Protein sequence: CAGSKRIAKNIQYF.

The chain joins TRBV28 to TRBJ2-3, with a tentative D call TRBD1 (6 bases). Germline V gives CDR1 MDHEN, CDR2 SYDVKM. This CDR3 contains 15 residues. V was cut by 6 bases and J by 0 bases, with 13 bases left in between. The CDR3 DNA sequence: TGTGCCAGCAGCATCACAGGGTTGAGCACAGATACGCAGTATTTT. Residues: CASSITGLSTDTQYF.

The chain recombines TRBV24-1 with TRBJ2-1; D may be TRBD1 (6 bases). The CDR3 contains 16 residues. Per germline, CDR1 KGHDR and CDR2 SFDVKD. Between the trimmed V and J ends, which lost 0 bases and 2 bases, there was a span of 10 bases. Here the CDR3 reads CATSDLSGVTYNEQFF. The CDR3 DNA reads as TGTGCCACCAGTGATTTGTCAGGGGTAACCTACAATGAGCAGTTCTTC.

This rearrangement joins TRBV10-1 to TRBJ2-6; D not certain. Germline V lookup: CDR1 WNHNN, CDR2 SYGVQD (reference sequence). The CDR3 extends over 17 amino acids. V lost 0 bases to trimming and J lost 0 bases, with 9 bases between them. The CDR3 loop is CASSESRSPSGANVLTF. The DNA for the CDR3 is TGCGCCAGCAGTGAGTCGCGGAGTCCCTCTGGGGCCAACGTCCTGACTTTC.

This chain uses TRBV15 with TRBJ2-5; 7 bases line up with TRBD2. The germline gives CDR1 LNHNV, CDR2 YYDKDF (reference sequence). The V gene end was trimmed by 3 bases and the J gene end by 1 base; junction bases not matched to a gene: 5. CDR3 length: 15 residues. The CDR3 reads CATSSGLGVQETQYF. CDR3 in DNA: TGTGCCACCAGCAGCGGACTAGGAGTCCAAGAGACCCAGTACTTC.

The chain employs TRBV6-5 and TRBJ2-1, with 11 bases identical to TRBD2. The V gene end was trimmed by 10 bases and the J gene end by 4 bases; junction bases not matched to a gene: 3. The CDR3 runs 13 residues. Germline lookup yields CDR1 MNHEY and CDR2 SVGAGI. The CDR3 sequence: CAKTSGSYNEQFF. As DNA, the CDR3 is TGTGCCAAAACTAGCGGGAGTTACAATGAGCAGTTCTTC.

This rearrangement joins TRBV7-3 to TRBJ2-7; the D gene could be TRBD1 or TRBD2 (5 bases each). The CDR3 is 15 amino acids. V was clipped by 5 bases and J by 3 bases, with 17 bases between them. The germline gives CDR1 SGHTA, CDR2 FQGTGA. In DNA, the CDR3 is TGTGCCAGCAGCCTGGGGCCTGTAGGAGGCTACGAGCAGTACTTC. Amino acids: CASSLGPVGGYEQYF. The full variable domain, with the rest looked up from reference TRBV7-3 and TRBJ2-7, is GAGVSQTPSNKVTEKGKYVELRCDPISGHTALYWYRQSLGQGPEFLIYFQGTGAADDSGLPNDRFFAVRPEGSVSTLKIQRTERGDSAVYLCASSLGPVGGYEQYFGPGTRLTVT.

The chain combines TRBV27 with TRBJ1-2; D is possibly TRBD1 (5 bases). Per the germline V gene, CDR1 is MNHEY and CDR2 is SMNVEV (reference sequence). V lost 5 bases to trimming and J lost 8 bases, with 18 bases between them. This CDR3 region has 14 residues. CDR3 DNA: TGTGCCAGCAGTGCTACCGGGAGTTGGGGCGGCTACACCTTC. Its protein product is CASSATGSWGGYTF.

The CDR3 bases are TGTGCCAGCAGGCGGACAGGCTCCGAGCAGTACTTC. Translation gives CASRRTGSEQYF. The gene calls are TRBV4-2 and TRBJ2-7, with 7 bases fitting TRBD1. After removal of 6 bases from V and 6 bases from J, the junction contained 5 bases not matched to a gene. The length of the CDR3 is 12 residues. The V gene's germline CDR1 is LGHNA and CDR2 YNFKEQ.

This clonotype was seen more than once but under ten times. The V call is TRBV11-3, the J call TRBJ2-4, with 11 bases identical to TRBD2. The DNA end favors TRBJ2-7, so the J call may be wrong. Germline loops: CDR1 SGHNT, CDR2 YENEEA. This CDR3 spans 14 amino acids. CDR3 coding DNA: TGTGCCAGCAGCTCAACTAGCGGGAGAGGCGAGCAGTACTTC. Its translation: CASSSTSGRGEQYF.

The chain employs TRBV27 and TRBJ2-7; 9 nucleotides match TRBD1. The CDR3 sequence is 13 residues long. The V gene end was trimmed by 5 bases and the J gene end by 7 bases; junction bases not matched to a gene: 6. The germline gives CDR1 MNHEY, CDR2 SMNVEV (reference sequence). CDR3 coding DNA: TGTGCCAGCAGTCTTGGGACAGGGAGGGAGCAGTACTTC. This translates into CASSLGTGREQYF.

The chain uses TRBV6-1 and TRBJ1-2, with D uncertain. The length of the CDR3 is 12 residues. Trimming stripped 8 bases from V and 7 bases from J, with 14 bases between. Germline CDR1 MNHNS, CDR2 SASEGT. CDR3 region: CASQVSEAGYTF. The CDR3 DNA follows: TGTGCCAGCCAGGTCTCGGAGGCTGGCTACACCTTC.

The chain is built from TRBV7-9 and TRBJ1-4; no clear D. The CDR3 has 14 residues. Looked up from germline, CDR1 is SEHNR and CDR2 is FQNEAQ (reference sequence). V was trimmed by 2 bases and J by 8 bases, leaving 12 bases between them. The CDR3 region is CASSLLPLTEKLFF. In DNA, the CDR3 is TGTGCCAGCAGCTTATTGCCTCTTACAGAAAAACTGTTTTTT.

The chain joins TRBV29-1 to TRBJ2-5; 10 nucleotides line up with TRBD2. The CDR3 has 15 amino acids. Germline trimming cut 4 bases from V and 5 bases from J; bases unmatched to any gene: 10. Per germline, CDR1 SQVTM and CDR2 ANQGSEA. The CDR3 here is CSVVGLAGGGETQYF. CDR3 coding DNA: TGCAGCGTTGTTGGGTTAGCGGGAGGTGGGGAGACCCAGTACTTC.

This clonotype was seen only a few times. This chain joins TRBV29-1 and TRBJ2-1, with 7 bases lining up with TRBD1. The length of the CDR3 is 16 residues. From germline, CDR1 is SQVTM and CDR2 ANQGSEA. V was clipped by 8 bases and J by 0 bases; unmatched bases: 13. This chain's CDR3 is CSPVPSGTASYNEQFF. CDR3 DNA sequence: TGCAGCCCTGTGCCCTCAGGGACAGCCTCCTACAATGAGCAGTTCTTC.

The rearrangement joins TRBV5-8 to TRBJ2-4; 7 bases are a match to TRBD1. Near its end, the DNA agrees better with TRBJ2-7, so the J call may be wrong. Germline-derived CDR1 and CDR2 are SGHTS and YDEGEE. The CDR3 spans 17 residues. The chain's CDR3 is CASSLFLSGQGAYEQYF. CDR3 DNA: TGTGCCAGCAGCTTGTTTTTATCTGGGCAGGGGGCCTACGAGCAGTACTTC.

The chain is built from TRBV27 and TRBJ1-2, with D possibly being TRBD1 (6 bases). The CDR3 covers 13 residues. The V gene's germline CDR1 is MNHEY and CDR2 SMNVEV (reference sequence). The V end was cut by 5 bases, the J end by 8 bases, with 15 bases between. The DNA for the CDR3 is TGTGCCAGCAGTCTTGAGGGGGTCGGCGGCTACACCTTC. Translation: CASSLEGVGGYTF.